These 14 T cell receptor beta chains were all obtained from the same sample, sequenced in a study of T cells after yellow fever vaccination (dated by TCRdb to 2018 to 2020). Libraries were built with 5' RACE. Sequencing relied on an Illumina HiSeq 2500. The public reads were run again by TCRdb, first through fastp at Q25 and then through MiXCR, and only productive beta chains were kept. Rows with one shared CDR3 protein collapse into an entry with the most common genes and DNA. The sample table holds 550,000 or so distinct CDR3 sequences, of which less than 20% were seen once. The ten top clones hold around 15% of the sample. The treatment or condition label, as the study defines it: live attenuated yellow fever vaccine strain. Sample: PBMCs, taken 15 days after the yellow fever booster vaccination. These receptors were collected from a man younger than 45 who received the YFV17D yellow fever vaccine.

V gene TRBV30 combines with J gene TRBJ2-2, with D maybe TRBD1 (5 bases). The ends were cut back, 3 bases at V and 5 bases at J, with 10 bases in the middle. Germline V gene lookup returns CDR1 GTSNPN and CDR2 SVGIG (reference sequence). The CDR3 loop spans 13 amino acids. The DNA of the CDR3 is TGTGCCTGGAGCAGGGTAGGGACCGGGGAGCTGTTTTTT. Residues: CAWSRVGTGELFF.

The V call is TRBV5-1, the J call TRBJ2-6, with TRBD2 as a possible D gene (5 bases). The germline V and J ends were trimmed by 6 bases and 1 base, with 8 bases remaining between them. The CDR3 runs to 14 residues. In germline, CDR1 is SGHRS, CDR2 YFSETQ. In DNA form, the CDR3 reads TGCGCCAGCAACCGGGGTTCTGGGGCCAACGTCCTGACTTTC. It codes for CASNRGSGANVLTF. Filled out from reference TRBV5-1 and TRBJ2-6, the complete variable domain reads KAGVTQTPRYLIKTRGQQVTLSCSPISGHRSVSWYQQTPGQGLQFLFEYFSETQRNKGNFPGRFSGRQFSNSRSEMNVSTLELGDSALYLCASNRGSGANVLTFGAGSRLTVL.

This sequence joins TRBV5-1 and TRBJ1-1; a weak D match, TRBD1 (6 bases). CDR3 length: 16 residues. V lost 1 base and J lost 7, with 20 bases in between. Germline V lookup: CDR1 SGHRS, CDR2 YFSETQ. As DNA, the CDR3 is TGCGCCAGCAGCTTGCCAAGGCCGGGGGCCGCCGGTGAAGCTTTCTTT. Protein: CASSLPRPGAAGEAFF.

The V gene is TRBV7-9, the J gene TRBJ1-4; 7 bases fit TRBD1. Germline trimming cut 0 bases from V and 1 base from J; bases unmatched to any gene: 2. The CDR3 length is 16 residues. CDR1 is SEHNR and CDR2 is FQNEAQ in the germline V gene (reference sequence). CDR3 in DNA: TGTGCCAGCAGCTTAGCAGGGGGCTTAACTAATGAAAAACTGTTTTTT. It translates to CASSLAGGLTNEKLFF.

This chain uses TRBV20-1 with TRBJ2-5; 11 bases are a match to TRBD2. J lost 9 bases, V lost 1 base, and 10 bases had no gene match. Germline V gives CDR1 DFQATT, CDR2 SNEGSKA (reference sequence). This CDR3 spans 15 amino acids. For the CDR3, the DNA is TGCAGTGCTAGAGGTTCACTAGCGGGAGTTGGGTCCCAGTACTTC. This gives the protein CSARGSLAGVGSQYF.

CDR3 DNA: TGTGCCAGCAGCTTAGCGGGTAGCGGGAGGGTTTCTGGGGCCAACGTCCTGACTTTC. Protein: CASSLAGSGRVSGANVLTF. The gene calls are TRBV7-2 and TRBJ2-6; 11 bases are shared with TRBD2. Germline CDR1 SGHTA, CDR2 FQGNSA. The CDR3 length is 19 residues. With V trimmed by 0 bases and J by 1 base, 5 bases remained unmatched.

This clonotype showed up just a few times. The gene calls are TRBV7-2 and TRBJ2-3, with D possibly matching TRBD2 (6 bases). Per germline, CDR1 SGHTA and CDR2 FQGNSA. The CDR3 length is 15 residues. Trimming took 1 base from V and 5 from J, leaving 13 bases between them. The CDR3 loop reads CASSLGLVGLDTQYF. Written as DNA, the CDR3 is TGTGCCAGCAGCTTAGGACTAGTTGGATTAGATACGCAGTATTTT.

The chain joins TRBV6-1 to TRBJ2-5; TRBD2 is a possible D gene (5 bases). The CDR3 is 14 amino acids. Germline CDR1 MNHNS, CDR2 SASEGT. V lost 6 bases and J 2 bases, leaving 13 bases between the germline ends. CDR3 loop: CASRNRGEQETQYF. The CDR3 coding sequence is TGTGCCAGCAGGAATCGGGGAGAGCAAGAGACCCAGTACTTC.

This clonotype was observed a handful of times. The gene calls are TRBV5-6 and TRBJ2-7, with 10 bases lining up with TRBD1. The V gene's germline CDR1 is SGHDT and CDR2 YYEEEE. Trimming cost V 4 bases and J 5 bases; bases outside gene matches: 6. The CDR3 length is 14 residues. CDR3 nucleotides: TGTGCCAGCAGCCAAACGGGACAGGGGAACGAGCAGTACTTC. Translated: CASSQTGQGNEQYF. Together with reference TRBV5-6 and TRBJ2-7, the CDR3 gives the full variable domain: DAGVTQSPTHLIKTRGQQVTLRCSPKSGHDTVSWYQQALGQGPQFIFQYYEEEERQRGNFPDRFSGHQFPNYSSELNVNALLLGDSALYLCASSQTGQGNEQYFGPGTRLTVT.

This clonotype occurred a few times. This CDR3 is CASSYDRDRAPQHF. The DNA for the CDR3 is TGTGCCAGCAGCTATGACCGGGACAGGGCTCCCCAGCATTTT. The rearrangement joins TRBV7-6 to TRBJ1-5, with TRBD1 matching 9 bases. The CDR3 contains 14 residues. Germline CDR1 SGHVS, CDR2 FNYEAQ. With 4 bases clipped from V and 10 bases from J, the junction kept 8 bases outside the gene matches.

This clonotype was picked up a small number of times. The chain employs TRBV19 and TRBJ2-7, with TRBD2 identical over 10 bases. The CDR3 loop spans 13 amino acids. The junction had 2 bases not matched to a gene; V was cut back by 3 bases and J by 6 bases. Germline V gene lookup returns CDR1 LNHDA and CDR2 SQIVND (reference sequence). The CDR3 loop reads CASSMGLALEQYF. The CDR3 nucleotides are TGTGCCAGTAGTATGGGACTAGCGCTCGAGCAGTACTTC.

This clonotype was seen a handful of times. The V and J genes are TRBV5-1 and TRBJ1-6, with TRBD1 matching 7 bases. The CDR3 runs to 14 residues. The V and J ends lost 9 bases and 7 bases, in that order; junction bases with no gene match: 10. CDR1 and CDR2 (germline): SGHRS, YFSETQ. CDR3 region: CATKTGTENSPLHF. The CDR3, as DNA: TGCGCCACCAAAACCGGGACAGAGAATTCACCCCTCCACTTT.

The chain employs TRBV6-2 or TRBV6-3 and TRBJ2-1, with 13 bases lining up with TRBD2. The CDR3 is 14 amino acids. In germline, CDR1 is MNHEY, CDR2 SVGEGT. J gave up 9 bases and V 8 bases, and 7 bases lay outside the gene matches. CDR3 protein: CASCGLAGAGEQFF. CDR3 bases: TGTGCCAGCTGTGGACTAGCGGGAGCGGGTGAGCAGTTCTTC.

This clonotype was detected a few times. The chain has TRBV20-1 and TRBJ2-3; D unclear. CDR1 is DFQATT, CDR2 SNEGSKA, per germline (reference sequence). This CDR3 is built from 11 residues. The V end lost 6 bases, the J end lost 6 bases, and 10 bases lay between the germline ends. CDR3 sequence reads: CSATLRDTQYF. The CDR3 DNA reads as TGCAGTGCCACTTTGAGGGATACGCAGTATTTT.